These 13 T cell receptor beta chains were all obtained from the same sample, sequenced in a study of blood T cell repertoires in COVID-19. Profiling relied on immunoSEQ multiplex PCR, and the TCRdb table lists in-frame clones only, not all of them. The table records a few hundred thousand clones, 85% of them present only once. Sequencing was done on a sample of PBMCs or T cells enriched from blood (not recorded which). These receptors originate from a man aged 35 to 55 who had recovered from COVID-19.

In nucleotides, the CDR3 is TGTGCCACCAGTGAACCCGGGGACAATCAGCCCCAGCATTTT. Translated: CATSEPGDNQPQHF. This sequence joins TRBV24-1 and TRBJ1-5, with D uncertain. Germline values: CDR1 KGHDR, CDR2 SFDVKD. The length of the CDR3 is 14 residues. The V end was cut by 4 bases, the J end by 3 bases, with 9 bases between.

This rearrangement joins TRBV9 to TRBJ2-3; 13 nucleotides align to TRBD2. Germline V gene data show CDR1 as SGDLS and CDR2 as YYNGEE. The V gene end was trimmed by 2 bases and the J gene end by 4 bases; junction bases not matched to a gene: 7. The CDR3 length is 17 residues. The CDR3 bases are TGTGCCAGCAGCGTGGACCCGGGACTAGCGGGATCAGATACGCAGTATTTT. Translated: CASSVDPGLAGSDTQYF.

This chain uses TRBV29-1 with TRBJ2-2; no clear D. Germline V lookup: CDR1 SQVTM, CDR2 ANQGSEA. Between the trimmed V and J ends, which lost 4 bases and 6 bases, there was a span of 15 bases. The CDR3 spans 14 residues. Here the CDR3 DNA reads TGCAGCGTTGGACTGCCGCTTGGCGCCGGGGAGCTGTTTTTT. This sequence encodes CSVGLPLGAGELFF.

The chain carries TRBV7-9 and TRBJ1-4; 9 nucleotides match TRBD1. The V gene end was trimmed by 5 bases and the J gene end by 8 bases; junction bases not matched to a gene: 6. The CDR3 is made up of 14 amino acids. Germline V gene sequence: CDR1 SEHNR, CDR2 FQNEAQ (reference sequence). CDR3 in DNA: TGTGCCAGCAGCCCGGGACAGGGTAGAGAAAAACTGTTTTTT. It translates to CASSPGQGREKLFF.

This clone was counted many times. The chain links TRBV23-1 to TRBJ1-1; D gene unclear. TRBV23-1 is annotated as an ORF whose role is uncertain. V was pared by 7 bases and J by 0 bases, with 9 bases between. The CDR3 is 13 amino acids. The CDR3 spells CASTSTLNTEAFF. CDR3 sequence (DNA): TGCGCCAGCACGTCTACGCTGAACACTGAAGCTTTCTTT.

The chain has TRBV7-2 and TRBJ1-4; no clear D. Per the germline V gene, CDR1 is SGHTA and CDR2 is FQGNSA. Trimming removed 1 base at V and 5 bases at J, with 8 bases between. This CDR3 spans 14 amino acids. CDR3 sequence: CASSLGNANEKLFF. CDR3 sequence (DNA): TGTGCCAGCAGCTTAGGCAACGCGAATGAAAAACTGTTTTTT.

V is TRBV5-1 and J is TRBJ2-3; TRBD2 aligns across 11 bases. This CDR3 contains 15 residues. Germline assignment: CDR1 SGHRS and CDR2 YFSETQ. V trimming: 3 bases; J trimming: 3 bases; junction bases outside the gene matches: 3. The CDR3 DNA is TGCGCCAGCAGCTATAGCGGGAGGGCAACAGATACGCAGTATTTT. This translates into CASSYSGRATDTQYF.

The rearrangement joins TRBV11-3 to TRBJ2-7, with 7 bases identical to TRBD1. The CDR3 totals 16 residues. Germline CDR1 SGHNT, CDR2 YENEEA. With 1 base clipped from V and 3 bases from J, the junction kept 9 bases outside the gene matches. CDR3 sequence: CASSLGGRQGDYEQYF. CDR3 in DNA: TGTGCCAGCAGCTTAGGGGGCCGACAGGGAGACTACGAGCAGTACTTC.

The chain joins TRBV27 to TRBJ2-7; 9 nucleotides match TRBD1. The CDR3 totals 14 residues. V was pared by 6 bases and J by 4 bases, with 7 bases of the junction left unmatched. Germline V lookup: CDR1 MNHEY, CDR2 SMNVEV (reference sequence). CDR3: CASRIQGAIYEQYF. Here the CDR3 DNA reads TGTGCCAGCAGGATACAGGGGGCAATTTACGAGCAGTACTTC.

The chain is built from TRBV7-3 and TRBJ2-2; 8 nucleotides align to TRBD2. The CDR3 is 16 amino acids. Trimming took 3 bases from V and 2 from J; bases not matched to a gene: 5. Germline CDR1 is SGHTA and CDR2 is FQGTGA. The CDR3 spells CASSFLAGANTGELFF. CDR3 DNA: TGTGCCAGCAGCTTCCTAGCGGGCGCCAACACCGGGGAGCTGTTTTTT.

V usage is TRBV10-3 and J usage is TRBJ2-7; 8 nucleotides align to TRBD1. Germline V gives CDR1 ENHRY, CDR2 SYGVKD. The V gene end was trimmed by 4 bases and the J gene end by 2 bases; junction bases not matched to a gene: 4. The CDR3 contains 14 residues. The CDR3 DNA follows: TGTGCCATCAGTGGGGACAGGACTCCCTACGAGCAGTACTTC. It translates to CAISGDRTPYEQYF.

This chain links TRBV10-3 with TRBJ1-2, with D possibly being TRBD1 (5 bases). The germline V gene has CDR1 ENHRY and CDR2 SYGVKD. This CDR3 contains 13 residues. The V and J ends lost 6 bases and 2 bases respectively, with 10 bases between them. CDR3 protein: CAIRGRQNYGYTF. CDR3 DNA sequence: TGTGCCATCAGGGGGCGTCAGAACTATGGCTACACCTTC.

This clone was seen just once. This chain links TRBV6-2 or TRBV6-3 with TRBJ1-1; maybe TRBD1 (6 bases). Germline-derived CDR1 and CDR2 are MNHEY and SVGEGT. The CDR3 sequence is 15 residues long. Trimming took 6 bases from V and 6 from J, leaving 20 bases between them. The CDR3 DNA is TGTGCCAGCAGCCCACACCGACAGGCAGGCGCTGAAGCTTTCTTT. Encoded protein: CASSPHRQAGAEAFF.